This is a list of T cell receptor beta chains from one sample in a study of OX40 agonist ivuxolimab in advanced cancers. Data came from immunoSEQ multiplex PCR; TCRdb stores just in-frame clones and leaves some out. The data show about 130,000 clones, approximately 90% seen once. This material consisted of CD4+ or CD8+ T cells sorted from blood, taken in a trial of the OX40 agonist ivuxolimab. These receptors were taken from an adult with an advanced solid tumor such as melanoma, head and neck, liver or kidney cancer. Each CDR3 is given with its conserved first and last residue. The D gene is left open where the match is weak. Clone size is given for some rows only: seen once, a few or many times, or a class if the clone is expanded.

TRBV19	NA	NA	14	TRBJ1-2	TGTGCCAGTAGTATCCAAGCAGGGTCGGGTGACTACACCTTC	CASSIQAGSGDYTF
TRBV11-3	TRBD2	NA	12	TRBJ2-7	TGTGCCAGCAGCCCCGGGGGGTGGGAGCAGTACTTC	CASSPGGWEQYF
TRBV6-1	TRBD1	NA	15	TRBJ2-7	TGTGCCAGCAACGCCAGACAGGGATCGGATTACGAGCAGTACTTC	CASNARQGSDYEQYF
TRBV7-6	NA	NA	15	TRBJ1-3	TGTGCCAGCAGCTTAGACTCTTGGTCTGGAAACACCATATATTTT	CASSLDSWSGNTIYF
TRBV6-1	NA	NA	13	TRBJ1-2	TGTGCCAGCAGTTCATCGAGCAACTATGGCTACACCTTC	CASSSSSNYGYTF
TRBV5-1	TRBD1	NA	17	TRBJ2-5	TGCGCCAGCAGCCCAGACAGGGGGGCCTACTACCAAGAGACCCAGTACTTC	CASSPDRGAYYQETQYF
TRBV7-2	TRBD2	NA	15	TRBJ2-5	TGTGCCAGCAGCCTCCCTAGCGGCGGGAGAGAGACCCAGTACTTC	CASSLPSGGRETQYF
TRBV15	NA	NA	15	TRBJ1-1	TGTGCCACCAGCAGACGTTACAACCTGAACACTGAAGCTTTCTTT	CATSRRYNLNTEAFF
TRBV11-3	TRBD2	NA	15	TRBJ2-1	TGTGCCAGCAGCTTAGAACTAGCGGGTGTTCATGAGCAGTTCTTC	CASSLELAGVHEQFF
TRBV28	TRBD1	once	14	TRBJ1-4	TGTGCCAGCAGTCTTGACAGGGCAGGCGAAAAACTGTTTTTT	CASSLDRAGEKLFF
TRBV5-5	TRBD1	NA	20	TRBJ1-5	TGTGCCAGCAGCACCTCACCCGGGACAGGGATTGGGTATAGCAATCAGCCCCAGCATTTT	CASSTSPGTGIGYSNQPQHF
TRBV5-6	NA	NA	14	TRBJ2-7	TGTGCCAGCAGCTTGGCTCTAGCGAGCTACGAGCAGTACTTC	CASSLALASYEQYF
TRBV6-5	TRBD2	NA	15	TRBJ2-7	TGTGCCACCCAAGCTACGGGACTAGCGGGGTACGAGCAGTACTTC	CATQATGLAGYEQYF
TRBV29-1	NA	NA	15	TRBJ2-3	TGCAGCGTTGAAGACAGCCCCCCTCAAGGAGATACGCAGTATTTT	CSVEDSPPQGDTQYF
TRBV7-3	NA	NA	14	TRBJ2-1	TGTGCCAGCAGCCCCACCCCCGGTCGTGGGGAGCAGTTCTTC	CASSPTPGRGEQFF
TRBV30	NA	NA	15	TRBJ1-3	TGTGCCTGGCACAAAGTTCGGCTCTCTGGAAACACCATATATTTT	CAWHKVRLSGNTIYF
TRBV10-3	NA	NA	17	TRBJ1-5	TGTGCCATCAGTGAGTCTTTAAGGCAGGGCCACAATCAGCCCCAGCATTTT	CAISESLRQGHNQPQHF
TRBV7-2	TRBD2	NA	15	TRBJ2-1	TGTGCCAGCAGCCCACTAGCGGGAGTCTACAATGAGCAGTTCTTC	CASSPLAGVYNEQFF
TRBV11-3	NA	NA	16	TRBJ2-7	TGTGCCAGCAGCTTAGTGGGTACGGGAACTTGGACTGAGCAGTACTTC	CASSLVGTGTWTEQYF
TRBV14	NA	NA	12	TRBJ2-7	TGTGCCAGCAGCAAACAGGGCTACGAGCAGTACTTC	CASSKQGYEQYF
TRBV27	NA	NA	16	TRBJ2-7	TGTGCCAGCAGTTTTACCCCCCTAAACAGGGAGTACGAGCAGTACTTC	CASSFTPLNREYEQYF
TRBV9	NA	NA	15	TRBJ2-3	TGTGCCAGCAGCCCGGGGGGCTGGGGTCTAGATACGCAGTATTTT	CASSPGGWGLDTQYF
TRBV7-2	NA	NA	14	TRBJ2-1	TGTGCCAGCAGCTTGACGAGCTCCTACAATGAGCAGTTCTTC	CASSLTSSYNEQFF
TRBV5-1	TRBD2	NA	14	TRBJ2-1	TGCGCCAGCAGGGAGACTAGCCCGACTGATGAGCAGTTCTTC	CASRETSPTDEQFF
TRBV2	NA	NA	16	TRBJ1-5	TGTGCCAGCAGTGAAGGCGTGAGAGATAGGAATCAGCCCCAGCATTTT	CASSEGVRDRNQPQHF
TRBV6-4	NA	NA	12	TRBJ1-4	TGTGCCAGCCGGGGCCCTAATGAAAAACTGTTTTTT	CASRGPNEKLFF
TRBV6-6	NA	NA	16	TRBJ1-3	TGTGCCAGCAGTTACTCAGACAGGAGTAGAGGAAACACCATATATTTT	CASSYSDRSRGNTIYF
TRBV28	NA	NA	11	TRBJ2-7	TGTGCCAGCAGTTTACAGTACGAGCAGTACTTC	CASSLQYEQYF
TRBV30	NA	NA	14	TRBJ1-5	TGTGCCTGGAGCCTCGCGGACGTAAATCAGCCCCAGCATTTT	CAWSLADVNQPQHF
TRBV19	TRBD1	NA	15	TRBJ2-5	TGTGCCAGTAGTCTCGGACAGGGTATGTGGGAGACCCAGTACTTC	CASSLGQGMWETQYF
TRBV5-1	NA	NA	13	TRBJ2-7	TGCGCCAGCAGCTTGGCCGGAGGCCGGGAGCAGTACTTC	CASSLAGGREQYF
TRBV29-1	NA	once	12	TRBJ1-1	TGCAGCGCCCGGGACACGCACACTGAAGCTTTCTTT	CSARDTHTEAFF
TRBV5-1	NA	NA	18	TRBJ2-1	TGCGCCAGCAGCTTGGCCGAGGGTAGCGGCCCGTCCTACAATGAGCAGTTCTTC	CASSLAEGSGPSYNEQFF
TRBV27	NA	once	15	TRBJ2-1	TGTGCCAGCAGTTTTTCATTCCTGGGAGTAGGTGAGCAGTTCTTC	CASSFSFLGVGEQFF
TRBV5-1	TRBD2	NA	15	TRBJ2-3	TGCGCCAGCAGCTCCACTAGCGGGGGAACAGATACGCAGTATTTT	CASSSTSGGTDTQYF
TRBV28	TRBD1	NA	19	TRBJ2-1	TGTGCCAGCAGTTCACCCGAACAGGGGGCAAGGAGCTCCTACAATGAGCAGTTCTTC	CASSSPEQGARSSYNEQFF
TRBV10-2	TRBD1	NA	15	TRBJ1-2	TGCGCCAGCAGTGAGTCAAGACAGGGGGCGGGTGGCTACACCTTC	CASSESRQGAGGYTF
TRBV10-3	NA	NA	15	TRBJ1-2	TGTGCCATCAGTGAGTCAGGCAGAGAATTCTATGGCTACACCTTC	CAISESGREFYGYTF
TRBV28	NA	NA	15	TRBJ1-5	TGTGCCAGCAGTTTTCCCCGGGACAACAATCAGCCCCAGCATTTT	CASSFPRDNNQPQHF
TRBV18	TRBD1	NA	15	TRBJ2-5	TGTGCCAGCTCACCATCCCGGGTAGGGGGCGAGACCCAGTACTTC	CASSPSRVGGETQYF
TRBV14	NA	NA	14	TRBJ1-2	TGTGCCAGCAGCCCGACCTGGCAGACCTATGGCTACACCTTC	CASSPTWQTYGYTF
TRBV7-9	NA	NA	17	TRBJ1-2	TGTGCCAGCAGCTTAACGGGGTTTCACGGAGGGGTAGAGGGCTACACCTTC	CASSLTGFHGGVEGYTF
TRBV28	NA	NA	13	TRBJ2-2	TGTGCCAGCTCATTTTTTGTAACCGGGGAGCTGTTTTTT	CASSFFVTGELFF
TRBV6-6	TRBD1	NA	16	TRBJ2-3	TGTGCCAGCAGTTACGTAGGGACAGGGATGACAGATACGCAGTATTTT	CASSYVGTGMTDTQYF
TRBV7-3	TRBD2	NA	13	TRBJ2-7	TGTGCGTCAAGCCGGGAGGCGCTTGGCGAGCAGTACTTC	CASSREALGEQYF
TRBV4-2	TRBD2	NA	15	TRBJ2-3	TGTGCCAGCAGCCAAGACGGCGGGAGCCCAGATACGCAGTATTTT	CASSQDGGSPDTQYF
TRBV5-6	TRBD1	NA	15	TRBJ2-7	TGTGCCAGCAGCGGACCGGGACAGGGACACTACGAGCAGTACTTC	CASSGPGQGHYEQYF
TRBV4-3	TRBD1	NA	15	TRBJ2-7	TGCGCCAGCAGCCAGGGGACAGGTTGGGTGTCCGAGCAGTACTTC	CASSQGTGWVSEQYF
TRBV30	NA	NA	13	TRBJ1-1	TGTGCCTGGACCCCTTCCGGCGGGGCGAAAGCTTTCTTT	CAWTPSGGAKAFF
TRBV15	NA	NA	17	TRBJ1-5	TGTGCCACCAGCAGAGATCTCCGCAGGGGCGGTAATCAGCCCCAGCATTTT	CATSRDLRRGGNQPQHF
TRBV5-1	TRBD1	NA	14	TRBJ2-7	TGCGCCAGCAGCTTGGGACAGGGGGCCCGCGAGCAGTACTTC	CASSLGQGAREQYF
TRBV25-1	NA	NA	17	TRBJ1-5	TGTGCCAGCAGTGGACTTGGGACGGGGAAGGGCAATCAGCCCCAGCATTTT	CASSGLGTGKGNQPQHF
TRBV28	NA	NA	13	TRBJ1-1	TGTGCCAGCACCCTGACAGGGAACACTGAAGCTTTCTTT	CASTLTGNTEAFF
TRBV10-2	NA	once	14	TRBJ2-1	TGCGCCAGTTTACAGCGGAGCTCCTACAATGAGCAGTTCTTC	CASLQRSSYNEQFF
TRBV5-6	TRBD2	once	15	TRBJ2-7	TGTGCCAGCAGCGGCGGACTAGCGGGACGGTACGAGCAGTACTTC	CASSGGLAGRYEQYF